These T cell receptor beta chains were read from a single sample in a study of blood T cell repertoires in COVID-19. Repertoires were generated with immunoSEQ multiplex PCR, while TCRdb's copy carries only in-frame clones and drops some. The top ten hold approximately 9.6% of the sample, which has about 240,000 clones, about 79% seen once. What was sequenced was peripheral blood. Receptors were obtained from a woman older than 75 with acute or convalescent COVID-19. CDR3s leave out the opening cysteine and the closing phenylalanine or tryptophan. The size entry is marked missing in some rows and otherwise reads once, few, many or a size class.

clone_size cdr3_length v_call cdr3_aa
NA 12 TRBV10-3 AISVGTGGNTIY
NA 12 TRBV2 ASSERQGADTQY
many 12 TRBV3-1/TRBV3-2 ASSRETGWTEAF
NA 10 TRBV2 ASRTGWTEAF
NA 12 TRBV12-5 ASGLDARGTEAF
NA 14 TRBV3-1/TRBV3-2 ASSQTSGGARDTQY
NA 13 TRBV6-5 ASSLKTGANTEAF
NA 15 TRBV11-3 ASSLGSAGKNGDTQY
few 11 TRBV7-3 ASSREMNTEAF
NA 11 TRBV2 ASSPGGYYGYT
NA 13 TRBV3-1/TRBV3-2 ASSQGLFSNQPQH
NA 11 TRBV19 ASSRDTYQPQH
NA 11 TRBV19 ASSTKQDLGYT
NA 12 TRBV28 ASSLRQGNYGYT
once 11 TRBV18 ASSPQGPYEQY
NA 12 TRBV3-1/TRBV3-2 ASSQDSGKSPLH
NA 12 TRBV5-1 ASSDGTSMNEQF
NA 12 TRBV7-8 ASSLGGQGNTIY
NA 13 TRBV7-8 ASSPRTGQVFEQF
NA 11 TRBV12-3/TRBV12-4 ASSLGGPNEQY
NA 14 TRBV5-1 ASSSQLAGGNREQF
NA 12 TRBV5-3 ARSPAGVETEAF
NA 13 TRBV2 ASAWTGADPYGYT
NA 12 TRBV2 ASRSDSPANEQF
NA 13 TRBV5-1 ASSRDRASGNTIY
NA 8 TRBV28 ATLNGELF
once 14 TRBV5-1 ASSLGLLSGANVLT
NA 13 TRBV28 ASSTSGFNTGELF
NA 13 TRBV5-6 ASSEPGQGPHGYT
NA 12 TRBV5-1 ASSLLQGGSPLH
NA 12 TRBV28 ASSWGTANTEAF
once 11 TRBV5-1 ASSLRENYEQY
NA 11 TRBV19 ASRSATNEKLF
NA 15 TRBV6-4 ASSDSREGESGNTIY
few 13 TRBV2 ASGRGGLLNSPLH
NA 10 TRBV6-5 ASSRGFGEQY
NA 12 TRBV27 ASGRQGLIEKLF